The clone carrying this TCR beta chain was seen just once. The assay was immunoSEQ multiplex PCR, and TCRdb's table has in-frame clones only and misses some. The data contain around 300,000 clones, approximately 90% of them singletons. This CDR3 has 15 amino acids. Germline V lookup: CDR1 LNHDA, CDR2 SQIVND (reference sequence). V trimming: 6 bases; J trimming: 7 bases; junction bases outside the gene matches: 10. The data belong to a study of blood T cell repertoires in COVID-19. Study as a whole: From the United States, Italy and Spain came samples of acute and convalescent COVID-19. The cDNA or gDNA used as material had been derived from T cells, B-cell-depleted T cells, or PBMCs.

Assignments of participants to cohorts depended upon their own reported clinical history. The sequence came from a woman between 35 and 50 years old who had recovered from COVID-19. The rearrangement joins TRBV19 to TRBJ2-1, with 9 bases aligning to TRBD1. Material: PBMCs or T cells enriched from blood (not recorded which). CDR3 sequence (DNA): TGTGCCAGTAGCCTCCGGGACAGGGTGAGGAATGAGCAGTTCTTC. It is translated as CASSLRDRVRNEQFF.